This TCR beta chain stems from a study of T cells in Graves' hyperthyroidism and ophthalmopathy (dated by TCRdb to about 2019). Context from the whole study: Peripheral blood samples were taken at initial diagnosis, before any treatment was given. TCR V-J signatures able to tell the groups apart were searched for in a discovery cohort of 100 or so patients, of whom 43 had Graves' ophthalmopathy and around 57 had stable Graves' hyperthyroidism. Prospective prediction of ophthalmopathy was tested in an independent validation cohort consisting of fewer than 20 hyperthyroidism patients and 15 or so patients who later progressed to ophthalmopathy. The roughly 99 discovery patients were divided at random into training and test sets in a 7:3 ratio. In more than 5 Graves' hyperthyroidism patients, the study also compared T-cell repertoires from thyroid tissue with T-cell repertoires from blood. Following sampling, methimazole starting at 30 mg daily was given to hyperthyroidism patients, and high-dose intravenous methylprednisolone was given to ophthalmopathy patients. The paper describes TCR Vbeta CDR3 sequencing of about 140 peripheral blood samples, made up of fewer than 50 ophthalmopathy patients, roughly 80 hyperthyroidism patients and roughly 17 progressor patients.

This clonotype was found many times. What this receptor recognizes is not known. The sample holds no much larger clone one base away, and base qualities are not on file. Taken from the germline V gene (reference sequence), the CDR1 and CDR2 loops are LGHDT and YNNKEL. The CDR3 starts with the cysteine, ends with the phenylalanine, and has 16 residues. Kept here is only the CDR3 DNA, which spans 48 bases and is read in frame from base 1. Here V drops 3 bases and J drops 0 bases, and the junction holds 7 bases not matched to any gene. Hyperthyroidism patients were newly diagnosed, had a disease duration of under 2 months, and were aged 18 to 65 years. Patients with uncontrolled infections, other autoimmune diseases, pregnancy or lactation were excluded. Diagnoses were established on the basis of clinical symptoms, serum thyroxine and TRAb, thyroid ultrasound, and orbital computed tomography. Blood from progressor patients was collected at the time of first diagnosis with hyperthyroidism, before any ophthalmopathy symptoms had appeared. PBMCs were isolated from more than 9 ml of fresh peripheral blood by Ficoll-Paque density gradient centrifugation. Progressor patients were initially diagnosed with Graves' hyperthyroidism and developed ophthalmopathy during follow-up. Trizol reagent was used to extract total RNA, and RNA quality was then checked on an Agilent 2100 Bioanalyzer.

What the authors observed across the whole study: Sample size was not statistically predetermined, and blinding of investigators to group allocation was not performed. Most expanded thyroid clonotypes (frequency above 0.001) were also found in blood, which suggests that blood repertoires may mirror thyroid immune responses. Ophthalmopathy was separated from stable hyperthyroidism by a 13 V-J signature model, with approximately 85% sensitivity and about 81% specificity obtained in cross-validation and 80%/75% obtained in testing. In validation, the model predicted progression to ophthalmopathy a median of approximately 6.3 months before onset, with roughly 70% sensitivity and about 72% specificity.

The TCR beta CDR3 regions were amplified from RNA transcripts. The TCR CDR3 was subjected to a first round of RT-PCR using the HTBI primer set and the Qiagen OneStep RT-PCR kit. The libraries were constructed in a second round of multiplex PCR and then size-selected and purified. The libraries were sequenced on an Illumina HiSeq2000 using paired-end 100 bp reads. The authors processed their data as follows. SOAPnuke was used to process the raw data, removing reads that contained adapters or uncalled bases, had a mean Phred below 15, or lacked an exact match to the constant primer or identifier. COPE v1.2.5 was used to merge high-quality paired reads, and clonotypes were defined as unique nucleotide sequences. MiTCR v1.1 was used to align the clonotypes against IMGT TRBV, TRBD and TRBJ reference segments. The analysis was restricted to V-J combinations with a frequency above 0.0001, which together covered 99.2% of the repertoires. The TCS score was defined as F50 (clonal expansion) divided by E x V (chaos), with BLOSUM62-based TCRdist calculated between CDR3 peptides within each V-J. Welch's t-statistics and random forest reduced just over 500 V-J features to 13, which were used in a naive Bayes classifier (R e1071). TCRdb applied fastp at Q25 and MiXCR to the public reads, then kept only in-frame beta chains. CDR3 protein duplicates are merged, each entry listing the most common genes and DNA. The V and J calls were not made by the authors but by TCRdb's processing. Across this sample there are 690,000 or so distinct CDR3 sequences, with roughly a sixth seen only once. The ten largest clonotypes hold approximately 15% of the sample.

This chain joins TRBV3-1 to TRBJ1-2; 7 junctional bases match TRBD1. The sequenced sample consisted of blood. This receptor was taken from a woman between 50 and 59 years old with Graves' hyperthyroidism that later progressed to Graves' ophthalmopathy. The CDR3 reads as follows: CASSHNRGSSNYGYTF. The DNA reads TGTGCCAGCAGCCATAACAGGGGCTCTTCTAACTATGGCTACACCTTC.